This T cell receptor (beta chain) derives from a study of shared clonotypes between healthy human individuals. As for the study in general: For every donor, three CD4 naive, three CD4 memory, two CD8 naive and one CD8 memory plates were used. Study conclusions and caveats: Rarefaction showed that sequencing of sorted subsets was incomplete (despite large depth). Sampling was confined to blood; repertoires within tissues likely differ.

Methods used by the authors: ImmunoSEQ supplied junction-only sequences lacking quality scores, so filtering was different. Here immunoSEQ multiplex PCR was the method, and the copy in TCRdb shows in-frame clones only, minus some. That table furnishes V, J and clone size, whereas the DNA furnished D and trimming. The sample has roughly 2,500,000 clones, approximately 93% seen once. A word on this clone: Antigen specificity is unknown.

Per germline, CDR1 SGHTA and CDR2 FQGTGA. CDR3 size: 14 residues. Sequencing input: naive CD4+ T cells from PBMCs. Subset given: CD45RA+ positively selected. The source of this sequence is a man younger than 30 in good health. Some clones in this sample may be carry-over from other donors' samples. This sequence joins TRBV7-3 and TRBJ2-5; 7 bases align to TRBD2. The DNA end is a closer match to TRBJ2-7, so the J assignment may be wrong. The CDR3 region is CASSLGAGPYEQYF. The CDR3 DNA sequence: TGTGCCAGCAGCTTGGGAGCGGGACCCTACGAGCAGTACTTC.